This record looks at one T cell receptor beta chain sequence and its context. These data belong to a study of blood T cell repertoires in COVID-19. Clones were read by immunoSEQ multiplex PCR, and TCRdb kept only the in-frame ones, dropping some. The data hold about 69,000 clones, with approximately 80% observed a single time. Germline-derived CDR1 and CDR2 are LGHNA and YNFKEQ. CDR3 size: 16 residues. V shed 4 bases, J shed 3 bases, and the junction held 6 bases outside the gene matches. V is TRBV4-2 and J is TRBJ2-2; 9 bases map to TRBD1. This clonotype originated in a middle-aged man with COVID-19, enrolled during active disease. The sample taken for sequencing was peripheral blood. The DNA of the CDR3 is TGTGCCAGCAGCCCCCGGGACAGGGCTGACACCGGGGAGCTGTTTTTT. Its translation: CASSPRDRADTGELFF.